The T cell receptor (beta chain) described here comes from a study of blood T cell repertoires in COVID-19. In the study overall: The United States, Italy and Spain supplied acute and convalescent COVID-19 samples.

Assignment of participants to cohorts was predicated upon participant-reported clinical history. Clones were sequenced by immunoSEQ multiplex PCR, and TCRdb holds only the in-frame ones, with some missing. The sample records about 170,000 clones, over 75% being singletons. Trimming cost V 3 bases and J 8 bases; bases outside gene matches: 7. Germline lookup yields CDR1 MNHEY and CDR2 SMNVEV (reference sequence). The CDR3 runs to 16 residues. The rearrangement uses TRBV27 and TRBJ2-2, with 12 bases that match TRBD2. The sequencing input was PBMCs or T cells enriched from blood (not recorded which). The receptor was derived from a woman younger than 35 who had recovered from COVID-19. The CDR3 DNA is TGTGCCAGCAGTTTTTTGACTAGCGGGAGTTGGGGGGAGCTGTTTTTT. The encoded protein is CASSFLTSGSWGELFF.